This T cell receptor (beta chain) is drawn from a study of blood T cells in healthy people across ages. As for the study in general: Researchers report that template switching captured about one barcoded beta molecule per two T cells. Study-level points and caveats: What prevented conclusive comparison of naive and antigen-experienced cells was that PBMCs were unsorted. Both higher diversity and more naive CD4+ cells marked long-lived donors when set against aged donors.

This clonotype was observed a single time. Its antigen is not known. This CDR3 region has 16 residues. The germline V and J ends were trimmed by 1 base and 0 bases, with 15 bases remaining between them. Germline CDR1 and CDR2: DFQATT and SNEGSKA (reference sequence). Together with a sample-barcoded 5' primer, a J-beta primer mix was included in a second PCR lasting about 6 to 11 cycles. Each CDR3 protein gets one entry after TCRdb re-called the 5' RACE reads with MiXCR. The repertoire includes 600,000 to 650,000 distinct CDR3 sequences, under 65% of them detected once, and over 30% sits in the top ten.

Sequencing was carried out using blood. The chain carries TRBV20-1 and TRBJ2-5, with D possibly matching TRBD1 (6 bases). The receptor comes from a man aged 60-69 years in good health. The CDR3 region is CSARGSGQSNQETQYF. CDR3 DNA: TGCAGTGCTAGAGGTTCGGGACAATCCAACCAAGAGACCCAGTACTTC.